These 11 T cell receptor beta chains share one sample of origin, sequenced in a study of early T cells in non-severe SARS-CoV-2 infection. TCRdb reanalysed the 5' RACE reads using MiXCR and keeps one entry per CDR3 protein. The sample gives approximately 69,000 distinct CDR3 sequences, roughly 12% of which show up once; 2.7% is in the top ten. Specimen: whole blood, collected at baseline. The origin of the receptors is an adult who was a healthcare worker with PCR-confirmed SARS-CoV-2 infection or an uninfected control (not recorded which).

The sample holds many counts of this clonotype. This chain uses TRBV11-2 with TRBJ2-3, with a possible D match to TRBD1 (5 bases). Germline CDR1 and CDR2: SGHAT and FQNNGV. Deletions cut 0 bases from V and 1 base from J, with 14 bases between. The CDR3 spans 17 residues. In DNA form, the CDR3 reads TGTGCCAGCAGCTTAGATCCCCAGGGCAGGGGCACAGATACGCAGTATTTT. Amino acid sequence: CASSLDPQGRGTDTQYF.

This clonotype has just a few counts. The CDR3 is CASSRVSTSYEQYF. The CDR3 bases are TGTGCCAGCAGTCGGGTCAGTACTTCCTACGAGCAGTACTTC. J is TRBJ2-7 and V is TRBV5-5, with D unresolved. V was trimmed by 5 bases and J by 1 base, leaving 13 bases between them. The germline CDR1 and CDR2 sequences are SGHKS and YYEKEE (reference sequence). CDR3 length: 14 amino acids.

This clonotype has ten or more counts. This rearrangement joins TRBV6-5 to TRBJ2-2, with no clear D. Trimming stripped 6 bases from V and 1 base from J, with 12 bases between. Germline CDR1 MNHEY, CDR2 SVGAGI. CDR3 length: 15 amino acids. CDR3 coding DNA: TGTGCCAGCAGGACTCAGAGCCTGAACACCGGGGAGCTGTTTTTT. Protein: CASRTQSLNTGELFF.

The chain has TRBV28 and TRBJ1-6, with unresolved D. Trimming left V 7 bases short and J 8 bases short, with 12 bases between. In germline, CDR1 is MDHEN, CDR2 SYDVKM. This CDR3 region has 13 residues. CDR3 sequence: CASTNSPHSPLHF. CDR3 sequence (DNA): TGTGCCAGCACCAACAGCCCGCATTCACCCCTCCACTTT.

The chain uses TRBV28 and TRBJ2-3; 10 nucleotides align to TRBD2. Germline V gives CDR1 MDHEN, CDR2 SYDVKM. The trim removed 0 bases at V and 8 bases at J, leaving 14 bases unmatched. This CDR3 comprises 18 residues. The CDR3: CASSLWLQRGGPYVTQYF. CDR3 DNA: TGTGCCAGCAGTTTATGGTTGCAGCGGGGGGGCCCGTACGTTACGCAGTATTTT.

The V call is TRBV7-9, the J call TRBJ2-7; D is unresolved. V lost 5 bases and J 3 bases, leaving 17 bases between the germline ends. Germline assignment: CDR1 SEHNR and CDR2 FQNEAQ (reference sequence). The CDR3 is 15 amino acids. CDR3 amino acids: CASSPPSGLYYEQYF. The DNA of the CDR3 is TGTGCCAGCAGCCCCCCGTCCGGGCTTTACTACGAGCAGTACTTC.

This clonotype was seen a handful of times. V and J are TRBV11-2 and TRBJ2-7, with no clear D. The CDR3 is made up of 17 amino acids. Trimming removed 2 bases at V and 1 base at J, with 18 bases between. The germline CDR1 and CDR2 sequences are SGHAT and FQNNGV. The CDR3 DNA sequence: TGTGCCAGCAGCTTAAGACCGAGCCTGATTCCTTCCTACGAGCAGTACTTC. Translated, it gives CASSLRPSLIPSYEQYF.

The V call is TRBV6-6, the J call TRBJ1-5; D perhaps matches TRBD1 (5 bases). The germline V gene has CDR1 MNHNY and CDR2 SVGAGI (reference sequence). CDR3 length: 12 residues. V shed 6 bases and J shed 9 bases, with 12 bases lying between them. CDR3 DNA: TGTGCCAGCAGCGAGGGGCAGCGGCCCCAGCATTTT. Residues: CASSEGQRPQHF.

Comments on this clonotype: Given a much more abundant clone one base away, this may be a read error. J is TRBJ1-1 and V is TRBV7-3; D unresolved. The germline CDR1 and CDR2 sequences are SGHTA and FQGTGA. Trimming cost V 0 bases and J 6 bases, with 8 bases left between them. The CDR3 is made up of 13 amino acids. The CDR3 DNA follows: TGTGCCAGCAGCTTAACAAGGTACTCTGAAGCTTTCTTT. Its translation: CASSLTRYSEAFF. Looking up the rest from reference TRBV7-3 and TRBJ1-1 gives the full variable domain: GAGVSQTPSNKVTEKGKYVELRCDPISGHTALYWYRQSLGQGPEFLIYFQGTGAADDSGLPNDRFFAVRPEGSVSTLKIQRTERGDSAVYLCASSLTRYSEAFFGQGTRLTVV.

The gene calls are TRBV11-2 and TRBJ1-4; 7 nucleotides match TRBD1. Unmatched junction bases numbered 8, after V lost 5 bases and J lost 8 bases. The CDR3 sequence is 14 residues long. Germline V gene lookup returns CDR1 SGHAT and CDR2 FQNNGV. The CDR3 protein is CASSQGQAWEKLFF. CDR3 DNA sequence: TGTGCCAGCAGCCAAGGACAGGCATGGGAAAAACTGTTTTTT. The variable domain in full, with the rest retrieved from reference TRBV11-2 and TRBJ1-4, is EAGVAQSPRYKIIEKRQSVAFWCNPISGHATLYWYQQILGQGPKLLIQFQNNGVVDDSQLPKDRFSAERLKGVDSTLKIQPAKLEDSAVYLCASSQGQAWEKLFFGSGTQLSVL.

There are a few counts of this clonotype. The chain combines TRBV2 with TRBJ1-5; possible D gene TRBD1, 5 bases. Germline loops: CDR1 SNHLY, CDR2 FYNNEI. This CDR3 is built from 13 residues. Trimming left V 4 bases short and J 5 bases short, with 9 bases between. The CDR3 nucleotides read TGTGCCAGCAGTGCGGCAGGGTATCAGCCCCAGCATTTT. Translation: CASSAAGYQPQHF. Full variable domain (outside the CDR3, taken from reference TRBV2 and TRBJ1-5): EPEVTQTPSHQVTQMGQEVILRCVPISNHLYFYWYRQILGQKVEFLVSFYNNEISEKSEIFDDQFSVERPDGSNFTLKIRSTKLEDSAMYFCASSAAGYQPQHFGDGTRLSIL.